The present T cell receptor beta chain was sequenced within a study of blood T cell repertoires in COVID-19. CDR1 and CDR2 from the germline V gene are SGHTA and FQGNSA. V was trimmed by 10 bases and J by 0 bases, leaving 16 bases between them. The CDR3 is 15 residues long. The method was immunoSEQ multiplex PCR; TCRdb's version includes in-frame clones alone and lacks a portion of them. The profile shows 200,000 to 250,000 clones, roughly four fifths of them singletons. Sample: peripheral blood. V usage is TRBV7-2 and J usage is TRBJ2-1, with D unresolved. The source of this sequence is a woman between 35 and 50 years old with acute or convalescent COVID-19. The CDR3 DNA sequence: TGTGCCATCCGTTACACGGGTAGCTCCTACAATGAGCAGTTCTTC. This gives the protein CAIRYTGSSYNEQFF.